Listed here are 23 T cell receptor beta chains from one sample, sequenced in a study of T cell responses to AZD1222 COVID-19 vaccine. This table comes from immunoSEQ multiplex PCR, and its TCRdb copy is limited to in-frame clones, with some not included. The table records about 180,000 clones, about 93% of them present only once. The sample in question was peripheral blood, obtained 28 days after the second dose of the MenACWY control vaccine. The receptor source for this set is an adult who received the MenACWY meningococcal vaccine as a control.

This chain links TRBV9 with TRBJ2-5; D is possibly TRBD1 or TRBD2 (6 bases each). V shed 4 bases and J shed 4 bases, with 14 bases lying between them. The germline V gene encodes CDR1 SGDLS and CDR2 YYNGEE. This CDR3 is built from 14 residues. The CDR3 here is CASSPGAGVETQYF. The CDR3 DNA reads TGTGCCAGCAGCCCGGGGGCAGGGGTAGAGACCCAGTACTTC.

The chain has TRBV7-3 and TRBJ2-7; D is uncertain. Germline assignment: CDR1 SGHTA and CDR2 FQGTGA. CDR3 size: 14 residues. The V end was cut by 1 base, the J end by 6 bases, with 13 bases between. CDR3 sequence reads: CASSLIPGIREQYF. DNA for the CDR3: TGTGCCAGCAGCTTAATTCCAGGAATACGCGAGCAGTACTTC.

The count of this clone is one. This chain connects TRBV9 to TRBJ1-1; D may be TRBD1 (5 bases). CDR3 size: 18 residues. CDR1 is SGDLS, CDR2 YYNGEE, per germline. Trimming stripped 4 bases from V and 0 bases from J, with 22 bases between. The CDR3 sequence: CASSIGVGGSVMNTEAFF. CDR3 coding DNA: TGTGCCAGCAGCATCGGAGTTGGGGGTTCCGTCATGAACACTGAAGCTTTCTTT.

The V and J genes are TRBV5-5 and TRBJ1-2, with 7 nucleotides matching TRBD1. CDR3 length: 15 amino acids. Germline-derived CDR1 and CDR2 are SGHKS and YYEKEE (reference sequence). The V gene end was trimmed by 4 bases and the J gene end by 0 bases; junction bases not matched to a gene: 6. CDR3 protein: CASSPGTASNYGYTF. CDR3 DNA: TGTGCCAGCAGCCCAGGGACAGCCTCTAACTATGGCTACACCTTC.

This rearrangement joins TRBV7-9 to TRBJ2-2; 11 bases are a match to TRBD2. V dropped 7 bases and J dropped 3; count of bases not matched to a gene: 7. The CDR3 consists of 16 residues. The V gene's germline CDR1 is SEHNR and CDR2 FQNEAQ (reference sequence). For the CDR3, the DNA is TGTGCCAGCACCGCTATAGCGGGGGGGTACACCGGGGAGCTGTTTTTT. Translated: CASTAIAGGYTGELFF.

The V and J genes are TRBV9 and TRBJ2-2; D is unclear. This CDR3 region has 13 residues. Between the trimmed V and J ends, which lost 0 bases and 7 bases, there was a span of 7 bases. From germline, CDR1 is SGDLS and CDR2 YYNGEE. The CDR3 DNA reads TGTGCCAGCAGCGTAGCAAGGAACGGGGAGCTGTTTTTT. Its protein is CASSVARNGELFF.

V usage is TRBV19 and J usage is TRBJ2-5, with 9 bases lining up with TRBD1. The CDR3 is made up of 15 amino acids. J gave up 3 bases and V 4 bases, and 6 bases lay outside the gene matches. CDR1 LNHDA and CDR2 SQIVND come from the germline V gene (reference sequence). The CDR3 bases are TGTGCCAGTAGTAAACCGCGGACAGGGGAAGAGACCCAGTACTTC. Encoded protein: CASSKPRTGEETQYF.

V gene TRBV5-1 combines with J gene TRBJ2-1; D uncertain. Trimming took off 2 bases at V and 9 bases at J, with 15 bases between the two ends. This CDR3 region has 14 residues. CDR1 SGHRS and CDR2 YFSETQ come from the germline V gene. The CDR3 coding sequence is TGCGCCAGCAGCTTTAATCACCGTACTTTTGAGCAGTTCTTC. Translated, it gives CASSFNHRTFEQFF.

This clone was picked up one time. The V and J genes are TRBV19 and TRBJ2-3; TRBD2 matches at 12 bases. CDR3 length: 17 residues. The V and J ends lost 5 bases and 2 bases, in that order; junction bases with no gene match: 8. Germline V gene lookup returns CDR1 LNHDA and CDR2 SQIVND (reference sequence). The CDR3 protein is CASSYYLAGGYTDTQYF. The CDR3 region has the DNA TGTGCCAGTAGTTACTATCTAGCGGGGGGGTACACAGATACGCAGTATTTT.

This chain joins TRBV19 and TRBJ1-2; 12 positions agree with TRBD1. Germline V lookup: CDR1 LNHDA, CDR2 SQIVND (reference sequence). This CDR3 spans 16 amino acids. V lost 7 bases to trimming and J lost 5 bases; unmatched junction nucleotides: 11. In nucleotides, the CDR3 is TGTGCCAGTACCCGAGGGACAGGGGGCGATAAGTATGGCTACACCTTC. It specifies CASTRGTGGDKYGYTF.

The chain joins TRBV7-3 to TRBJ2-1; D gene ambiguous. Germline V CDR1 and CDR2: SGHTA, FQGTGA. This CDR3 is 15 amino acids long. Trimming pared 2 bases from V and 0 bases from J, leaving 8 bases between. CDR3 nucleotides: TGTGCCAGCAGCTTAGGGGTTAGCTCCTACAATGAGCAGTTCTTC. Its translation: CASSLGVSSYNEQFF. The full variable domain, completed using reference TRBV7-3 and TRBJ2-1, is GAGVSQTPSNKVTEKGKYVELRCDPISGHTALYWYRQSLGQGPEFLIYFQGTGAADDSGLPNDRFFAVRPEGSVSTLKIQRTERGDSAVYLCASSLGVSSYNEQFFGPGTRLTVL.

This chain connects TRBV3-1 (or the pseudogene TRBV3-2) to TRBJ2-7; possible D gene TRBD1, 6 bases. The CDR3 runs to 17 residues. The V end was cut by 1 base, the J end by 1 base, with 17 bases between. Germline CDR1 LGHDT, CDR2 YNNKEL (reference sequence). The CDR3 loop reads CASSQGQDSRGSYEQYF. The CDR3, as DNA: TGTGCCAGCAGCCAAGGTCAGGACAGCCGAGGATCCTACGAGCAGTACTTC.

The CDR3 DNA sequence: TGTGCCAGCAGCCAGGACAGAGGTCAGCCCCAGCATTTT. This codes for CASSQDRGQPQHF. The chain couples TRBV5-4 to TRBJ1-5, with D possibly matching TRBD1 (6 bases). V was trimmed by 4 bases and J by 6 bases, leaving 11 bases between them. The CDR3 has 13 amino acids. Germline-derived CDR1 and CDR2 are SGHNT and YYREEE (reference sequence).

The chain links TRBV28 to TRBJ1-1, with no clear D. With 3 bases removed from V and 2 bases from J, the gap between germline ends came to 16 bases. The length of the CDR3 is 16 residues. From germline, CDR1 is MDHEN and CDR2 SYDVKM. In DNA form, the CDR3 reads TGTGCCAGCAGTTTCTCCGGAGGGCGGGGAAACACTGAAGCTTTCTTT. As protein: CASSFSGGRGNTEAFF.

The V and J genes are TRBV4-3 and TRBJ1-2; 9 bases are a match to TRBD1. Trimming at V came to 4 bases and at J to 4 bases, leaving 10 bases not matched to a gene. The CDR3 contains 16 residues. The germline V gene has CDR1 LGHNA and CDR2 YSLEER. The CDR3 sequence is CASSREPGQGTYGYTF. The CDR3 coding sequence is TGCGCCAGCAGCCGAGAACCGGGACAGGGTACCTATGGCTACACCTTC.

This chain links TRBV7-2 with TRBJ1-2; no clear D. The germline V and J ends were trimmed by 2 bases and 6 bases, with 13 bases remaining between them. The length of the CDR3 is 14 residues. CDR1 is SGHTA and CDR2 is FQGNSA in the germline V gene. The CDR3 DNA reads TGTGCCAGCAGCTTAACGGGTGACGGACATGGCTACACCTTC. The encoded protein is CASSLTGDGHGYTF.

V gene TRBV15 combines with J gene TRBJ2-5; no clear D gene. The V end lost 0 bases, the J end lost 2 bases, and 10 bases lay between the germline ends. The CDR3 totals 15 residues. Looked up from germline, CDR1 is LNHNV and CDR2 is YYDKDF (reference sequence). The CDR3 reads CATSRDRGPQETQYF. The CDR3 region has the DNA TGTGCCACCAGCAGAGATCGAGGCCCTCAAGAGACCCAGTACTTC.

The chain recombines TRBV7-6 with TRBJ2-1; 7 bases map to TRBD2. This CDR3 has 16 residues. V trimming: 5 bases; J trimming: 0 bases; junction bases outside the gene matches: 7. Per the germline V gene, CDR1 is SGHVS and CDR2 is FNYEAQ. As DNA, the CDR3 is TGTGCCAGCAGCCTCATGCGGACTAGCTCCTACAATGAGCAGTTCTTC. Protein product: CASSLMRTSSYNEQFF.

The gene calls are TRBV6-5 and TRBJ1-1; D may be TRBD1 (5 bases). The CDR3 covers 15 residues. Germline V gene lookup returns CDR1 MNHEY and CDR2 SVGAGI. Trimming took off 2 bases at V and 1 base at J, with 11 bases between the two ends. The CDR3 reads CASSYRDRRNTEAFF. The DNA of the CDR3 is TGTGCCAGCAGTTACAGGGACCGAAGGAACACTGAAGCTTTCTTT.

V gene TRBV15 combines with J gene TRBJ1-3, with D perhaps TRBD1 (5 bases). The germline V gene has CDR1 LNHNV and CDR2 YYDKDF (reference sequence). Trimming cost V 3 bases and J 2 bases, with 14 bases left between them. This CDR3 is 16 amino acids long. The DNA of the CDR3 is TGTGCCACCAGCAGGGAATACGGGACGGCTGGAAACACCATATATTTT. It encodes CATSREYGTAGNTIYF.

V is TRBV7-2 and J is TRBJ2-7; D is uncertain. The CDR3 has 13 residues. Trimming took off 7 bases at V and 2 bases at J, with 12 bases between the two ends. Germline V CDR1 and CDR2: SGHTA, FQGNSA. The CDR3 coding sequence is TGTGCCAGCACACGCGGCCTAACCTACGAGCAGTACTTC. It specifies CASTRGLTYEQYF.

Notes on this clone: The same CDR3 arises from other DNA sequences in this sample as well. The V and J genes are TRBV6-5 and TRBJ1-2; D gene ambiguous. The germline CDR1 and CDR2 sequences are MNHEY and SVGAGI. V lost 6 bases, J lost 3 bases, and 5 bases lay in between. The CDR3 has 11 residues. CDR3 sequence (DNA): TGTGCCAGCAGAAGGGACTATGGCTACACCTTC. Protein: CASRRDYGYTF.

The V gene is TRBV6-2 or TRBV6-3, the J gene TRBJ2-1; 13 bases map to TRBD2. The V segment lost 2 bases and the J segment 1 base; nucleotides outside the gene matches: 11. The CDR3 has 20 amino acids. Germline V gene sequence: CDR1 MNHEY, CDR2 SVGEGT. The CDR3 DNA reads TGTGCCAGCAGTTACCCAACTAGCGGGGGGGCCAAATGGTCCTACAATGAGCAGTTCTTC. This sequence encodes CASSYPTSGGAKWSYNEQFF.